The T cell receptor (beta chain) under discussion was sequenced for a study of coeliac disease. With 7 bases clipped from V and 0 bases from J, the junction kept 5 bases outside the gene matches. This CDR3 comprises 16 residues. The germline V gene has CDR1 LNHDA and CDR2 SQIVND (reference sequence). Assay used: immunoSEQ multiplex PCR; TCRdb lists only in-frame clones, some missing. The data show about 4,900 clones, 69% seen once. This rearrangement joins TRBV19 to TRBJ2-6; 8 bases map to TRBD2. The sample consisted of lymphocytes from the gut lamina propria. The TCR sequence derives from a woman in her 40s. The CDR3 DNA sequence: TGTGCCAGTAACCGAGCGGGGGCCTCTGGGGCCAACGTCCTGACTTTC. This sequence encodes CASNRAGASGANVLTF.